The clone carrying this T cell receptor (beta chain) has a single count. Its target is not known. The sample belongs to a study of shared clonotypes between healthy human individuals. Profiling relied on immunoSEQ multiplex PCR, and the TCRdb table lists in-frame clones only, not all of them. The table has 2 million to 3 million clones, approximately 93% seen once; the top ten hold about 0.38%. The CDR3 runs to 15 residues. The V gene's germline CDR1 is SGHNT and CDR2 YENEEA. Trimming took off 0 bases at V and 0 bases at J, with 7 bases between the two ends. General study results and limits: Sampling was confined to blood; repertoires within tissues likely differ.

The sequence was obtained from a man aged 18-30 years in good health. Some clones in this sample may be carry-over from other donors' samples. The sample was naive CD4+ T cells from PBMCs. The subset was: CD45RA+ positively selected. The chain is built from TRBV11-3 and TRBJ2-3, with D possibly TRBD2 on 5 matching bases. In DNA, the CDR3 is TGTGCCAGCAGCTTAGATGCGGGTAGCACAGATACGCAGTATTTT. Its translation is CASSLDAGSTDTQYF.